This T cell receptor beta chain was identified in a study of CD8 T cells in ankylosing spondylitis. Regarding the study as a whole: Clones linked to disease, bearing a CD8+ phenotype, were relatively rare in peripheral blood.

This clonotype was picked up many times. What it binds is unknown. The CDR3 totals 15 residues. Trimming removed 0 bases at V and 6 bases at J, with 13 bases between. CDR1 is SGHRS and CDR2 is YFSETQ in the germline V gene. Each CDR3 protein is one row after TCRdb ran MiXCR on the 5' RACE reads. Here the sample spans 150,000 to 200,000 distinct CDR3 sequences, 18% being singletons. The sequenced material came from blood, either unsorted or a sorted T cell fraction (not recorded which). This receptor was obtained from a male donor between 5 and 29 years old with ankylosing spondylitis or in good health (not recorded which). The chain uses TRBV5-1 and TRBJ2-4, with D possibly TRBD2 on 5 matching bases. The CDR3 loop is CASSLAPGAANIQYF. Written as DNA, the CDR3 is TGCGCCAGCAGCTTGGCCCCCGGAGCGGCAAACATTCAGTACTTC.